The clone carrying this T cell receptor beta chain has ten or more counts. As yet, its antigen is unknown. This sample is drawn from a study of metastatic and nonmetastatic thyroid tumors. As for the study in general: Repertoires were compared across blood and tumor or nodule tissue from malignant and benign thyroid patients.

Each patient came to thyroid surgery without any prior treatment (of any kind). TCRdb reprocessed the PCR reads via MiXCR. The sample consists of roughly 89,000 clones, under 15% of them appearing once. Points from the study as a whole: Versus benign nodules, malignant thyroid tumors reportedly had significantly higher TCR beta diversity, in blood and tumor.

Per the germline V gene, CDR1 is SNHLY and CDR2 is FYNNEI. CDR3 length: 13 amino acids. Germline trimming cut 4 bases from V and 5 bases from J; bases unmatched to any gene: 3. The TCR sequence derives from a female donor with papillary thyroid cancer or a benign thyroid nodule (not recorded which). Some clones in this sample may be carry-over from other donors' samples. The source material was tumor tissue. V is TRBV2 and J is TRBJ2-5; 8 positions agree with TRBD1. The CDR3 spells CASSGRGHETQYF. CDR3 sequence (DNA): TGTGCCAGCAGTGGCAGGGGGCACGAGACCCAGTACTTC. The complete variable domain, with remaining parts taken from reference TRBV2 and TRBJ2-5, reads EPEVTQTPSHQVTQMGQEVILRCVPISNHLYFYWYRQILGQKVEFLVSFYNNEISEKSEIFDDQFSVERPDGSNFTLKIRSTKLEDSAMYFCASSGRGHETQYFGPGTRLLVL.